The T cell receptor beta chain described here comes from a study of liver allograft versus peripheral blood T cells. Across the whole study: Repertoires of T cell receptors in transplanted livers were compared with recipients' peripheral blood repertoires.

TCRdb fed the reads into MiXCR, producing one record per CDR3 protein. This sample has fewer than 15,000 distinct CDR3 sequences, with about 18% found just once. This clonotype was seen a few times. V lost 1 base and J lost 4, with 11 bases in between. Germline loops: CDR1 SGHDT, CDR2 YYEEEE. The CDR3 is made up of 14 amino acids. The clonotype was recovered from a human patient who had a liver transplant. Some T cells here may be from the graft donor. This chain links TRBV5-6 with TRBJ1-1; tentative D call: TRBD1 (6 bases). CDR3 in amino acids: CASSLKGGSTEAFF. CDR3 coding DNA: TGTGCCAGCAGCTTGAAAGGGGGGAGCACTGAAGCTTTCTTT.